This T cell receptor (beta chain) was captured by sequencing in a study of graft-versus-host responses after intestinal transplantation. Study-level background: For 3 to 4 years after anti-thymocyte globulin induction, all recipients took tacrolimus and steroids. Whole-study findings and limits: Recipient-marrow GvH clones were detected, some having first appeared in ileum or blood. High graft-versus-host to host-versus-graft clonal ratios were seen in allografts of patients with graft-donor T cell macrochimerism.

The CDR3 is 18 amino acids. Germline assignment: CDR1 MDHEN and CDR2 SYDVKM. V was cut by 6 bases and J by 2 bases, with 24 bases left in between. Comment on this clone: Antigen: not known.

Using immunoSEQ multiplex PCR, the repertoire was profiled, and TCRdb retains in-frame clones only, with some absent. The sample has about 91,000 clones; 91% are singletons. This receptor was taken from a human donor who was the organ donor for an intestinal transplant. J is TRBJ2-3 and V is TRBV28, with D maybe TRBD2 (6 bases). The sequences come from unstimulated CD4+ T cells sorted from spleen or lymph node cells, collected before transplant. The CDR3 reads CASSKTRGGMGATDTQYF. The CDR3 DNA sequence: TGTGCCAGCAGCAAGACAAGAGGCGGGATGGGCGCCACAGATACGCAGTATTTT.